The T cell receptor (beta chain) under discussion was sequenced for a study of blood T cells in healthy people across ages. Study-wide results and limits: The percentage of naive T cells correlated strongly with TCR beta diversity.

The use of a sample-barcoded 5' primer and a J-beta primer mix characterized a second PCR of about 6 to 11 cycles. TCRdb passed the 5' RACE reads through MiXCR, listing each CDR3 protein once. The sample lists 750,000 to 1,000,000 distinct CDR3 sequences; 25% to 30% were seen once. Germline V gene data show CDR1 as MNHEY and CDR2 as SVGAGI. V lost 0 bases to trimming and J lost 10 bases; unmatched junction nucleotides: 12. The CDR3 spans 16 residues. For this clonotype: Its antigen is not known.

These same data were also listed under a study on T cells of mothers and their children. That study adds: Samples were provided by three healthy Caucasian mothers and their six children. RNA was extracted, and all of it went into cDNA synthesis at roughly 1.4 ug per 15 ul.

The receptor's source is a middle-aged woman in good health. Input material: blood. The rearrangement links TRBV6-5 to TRBJ2-1; 7 nucleotides align to TRBD2. The CDR3 region has the DNA TGTGCCAGCAGTTACTCCTTAGCGGGCAAAGCCTACGAGCAGTTCTTC. Encoded protein: CASSYSLAGKAYEQFF.